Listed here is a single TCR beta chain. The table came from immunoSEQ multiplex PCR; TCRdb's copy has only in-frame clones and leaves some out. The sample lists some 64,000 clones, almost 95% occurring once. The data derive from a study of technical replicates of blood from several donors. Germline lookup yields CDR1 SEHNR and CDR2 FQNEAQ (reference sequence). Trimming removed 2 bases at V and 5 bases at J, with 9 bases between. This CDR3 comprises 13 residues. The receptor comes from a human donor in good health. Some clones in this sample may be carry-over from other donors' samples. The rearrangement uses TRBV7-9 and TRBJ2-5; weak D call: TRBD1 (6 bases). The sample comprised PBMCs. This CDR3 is CASSLTQGETQYF. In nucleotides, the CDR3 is TGTGCCAGCAGCTTAACCCAGGGGGAGACCCAGTACTTC.